The text below deals with one TCR beta chain. Looked up from germline, CDR1 is KGHSH and CDR2 is LQKENI. The ends lost 6 bases at V and 1 base at J; junction bases unmatched: 3. The CDR3 has 15 amino acids. The data were obtained in a study of OX40 agonist ivuxolimab in advanced cancers. Only in-frame clones appear in the TCRdb table, and some are missing; sequencing was by immunoSEQ multiplex PCR. The sample records fewer than 70,000 clones, about nine tenths being singletons. This chain links TRBV18 with TRBJ2-5, with 12 bases lining up with TRBD1. Sequenced material: CD4+ or CD8+ T cells sorted from blood, taken in a trial of the OX40 agonist ivuxolimab. This TCR was sampled from an adult with an advanced solid tumor such as melanoma, head and neck, liver or kidney cancer. The CDR3 sequence: CASSGTGGFQETQYF. CDR3 nucleotide sequence: TGTGCCAGCTCCGGGACAGGGGGCTTCCAAGAGACCCAGTACTTC.